A selection of T cell receptor beta chains follows, all from one sample in a study of T cell repertoires in cytomegalovirus infection. Via MiXCR, TCRdb re-called the reads, giving one row per CDR3 protein. The sample includes 450,000 to 600,000 distinct CDR3 sequences, around 11% of them seen just once. The material sequenced was PBMCs. The receptors stem from a human donor in good health (CMV status not recorded). Some clones in this sample may be carry-over from other donors' samples. CDR3s include the opening cysteine and the closing phenylalanine or tryptophan. Each record gives: D gene, J gene, clone size, V gene, CDR3 protein, CDR3 DNA. A D gene is named only where the DNA matches it firmly. Clone sizes are given selectively: once, few, many, or a class where the clone is expanded.

TRBD2,TRBJ2-7,many,TRBV6-1,CASSETSGRSVEQYF,TGTGCCAGCAGTGAGACTAGCGGGAGATCGGTCGAGCAGTACTTC
TRBD2,TRBJ2-1,many,TRBV20-1,CSARGASGRSYNEQFF,TGCAGTGCTAGAGGGGCTAGCGGGCGCTCCTACAATGAGCAGTTCTTC
TRBD2,TRBJ2-5,many,TRBV7-2,CASSQTSGSQETQYF,TGTGCCAGCAGTCAGACTAGCGGGAGCCAAGAGACCCAGTACTTC
TRBD1,TRBJ2-1,many,TRBV7-9,CASSNIRTGENEQFF,TGTGCCAGCAGCAATATTCGGACAGGGGAAAATGAGCAGTTCTTC
TRBD2,TRBJ2-2,many,TRBV6-1,CASGGRGLAGTGELFF,TGTGCCAGCGGAGGGAGGGGACTAGCCGGCACCGGGGAGCTGTTTTTT
NA,TRBJ1-1,many,TRBV29-1,CSVERRDTLTEAFF,TGCAGCGTTGAAAGAAGAGACACGCTGACTGAAGCTTTCTTT
NA,TRBJ1-4,many,TRBV7-9,CASSRANEKLFF,TGTGCCAGCAGCCGCGCGAATGAAAAACTGTTTTTT
TRBD2,TRBJ2-3,NA,TRBV25-1,CASRDESSGDTQYF,TGTGCCAGCAGAGATGAGTCTAGCGGAGATACGCAGTATTTT
NA,TRBJ1-5,many,TRBV14,CASSYLLPQHF,TGTGCCAGCAGCTACCTCCTGCCCCAGCATTTT
TRBD2,TRBJ2-1,many,TRBV7-8,CASSARLAGYNEQFF,TGTGCCAGCAGCGCTCGACTAGCGGGCTACAATGAGCAGTTCTTC
TRBD2,TRBJ2-5,many,TRBV11-2,CASSLFRRGAQETQYF,TGTGCCAGCAGCTTGTTCAGGCGGGGGGCACAAGAGACCCAGTACTTC
NA,TRBJ2-2,many,TRBV12-3/TRBV12-4,CASSPSVGYTGELFF,TGTGCCAGCAGCCCCTCGGTCGGGTACACCGGGGAGCTGTTTTTT
NA,TRBJ2-1,NA,TRBV20-1,CSARERVNEQFF,TGCAGTGCTAGAGAAAGGGTGAATGAGCAGTTCTTC
NA,TRBJ2-5,many,TRBV7-2,CASSLGSTGAETQYF,TGTGCCAGCAGCTTAGGGTCAACAGGAGCAGAGACCCAGTACTTC
NA,TRBJ2-5,many,TRBV7-6,CASSHSGSGTQYF,TGTGCCAGCAGCCATTCAGGGAGCGGGACCCAGTACTTC
TRBD1,TRBJ2-5,many,TRBV9,CASSVVAGGALETQYF,TGTGCCAGCAGCGTAGTGGCAGGGGGCGCTTTAGAGACCCAGTACTTC
TRBD1,TRBJ2-5,many,TRBV20-1,CSAREPRTGKETQYF,TGCAGTGCTAGAGAGCCTAGGACAGGGAAAGAGACCCAGTACTTC
TRBD2,TRBJ2-1,many,TRBV19,CATRTDPGLALIF,TGTGCCACTCGGACAGATCCGGGACTAGCCCTCATCTTC
TRBD2,TRBJ2-5,few,TRBV3-1,CASSQGTSGGPQETQYF,TGTGCCAGCAGCCAAGGGACTAGCGGGGGCCCACAAGAGACCCAGTACTTC
NA,TRBJ1-2,many,TRBV12-3/TRBV12-4,CASSSLGGAGAYYGYTF,TGTGCCAGCAGTTCCCTCGGGGGGGCGGGGGCGTACTATGGCTACACCTTC
NA,TRBJ1-2,NA,TRBV5-1,CASSWALGRGYTF,TGCGCCAGCAGCTGGGCCCTGGGAAGAGGCTACACCTTC
TRBD2,TRBJ2-7,many,TRBV27,CASSLGAGGRAYEQYF,TGTGCCAGCAGTTTAGGGGCGGGGGGGAGGGCCTACGAGCAGTACTTC
NA,TRBJ2-4,many,TRBV27,CASGRGWQNIQYF,TGTGCCAGCGGGCGGGGCTGGCAAAACATTCAGTACTTC
TRBD1,TRBJ1-5,NA,TRBV10-3,CAISEFGQGNQPQHF,TGTGCCATCAGTGAGTTCGGACAGGGGAATCAGCCCCAGCATTTT
NA,TRBJ1-1,few,TRBV29-1,CSVGGRIEAFF,TGCAGCGTTGGCGGGAGGATTGAAGCTTTCTTT
NA,TRBJ2-7,few,TRBV14,CASSQLSGGVEQYF,TGTGCCAGCAGCCAATTATCAGGCGGGGTTGAGCAGTACTTC
NA,TRBJ1-4,few,TRBV20-1,CSARDQRVATNEKLFF,TGCAGTGCTAGAGATCAGAGGGTTGCAACTAATGAAAAACTGTTTTTT
NA,TRBJ1-1,many,TRBV4-1,CASSQKDILSTEAFF,TGCGCCAGCAGCCAAAAGGATATCCTTTCGACTGAAGCTTTCTTT
TRBD1,TRBJ1-6,NA,TRBV18,CASSRGTENSPLHF,TGTGCCAGCTCACGTGGGACAGAGAATTCACCCCTCCACTTT
NA,TRBJ2-5,NA,TRBV28,CASSFLGLKASGETQYF,TGTGCCAGCAGTTTCTTAGGGCTCAAAGCTTCCGGAGAGACCCAGTACTTC
NA,TRBJ1-5,NA,TRBV28,CASSSLLSNQPQHF,TGTGCCAGCAGCTCTTTACTTAGCAATCAGCCCCAGCATTTT
NA,TRBJ2-6,many,TRBV5-5,CASSKTAISGANVLTF,TGTGCCAGCAGCAAGACAGCTATCTCTGGCGCCAACGTCCTGACTTTC
TRBD2,TRBJ2-1,many,TRBV12-3/TRBV12-4,CASSFSGRGDNEQFF,TGTGCCAGCAGTTTTAGCGGGAGGGGTGACAATGAGCAGTTCTTC
TRBD2,TRBJ2-1,many,TRBV12-3/TRBV12-4,CASSTRTSGSVGNEQFF,TGTGCCAGCAGTACCCGGACTAGCGGGAGTGTGGGCAATGAGCAGTTCTTC
TRBD1,TRBJ1-2,NA,TRBV6-1,CASREGQGRAYGYTF,TGTGCCAGCAGGGAAGGACAGGGACGGGCGTATGGCTACACCTTC
NA,TRBJ2-2,few,TRBV6-1,CATSRGRTGELFF,TGTGCCACTTCTAGGGGTCGGACCGGGGAGCTGTTTTTT
NA,TRBJ2-1,many,TRBV11-3,CASSALGGKQFF,TGTGCCAGCAGCGCCCTTGGCGGGAAGCAGTTCTTC
TRBD2,TRBJ2-1,few,TRBV12-3/TRBV12-4,CASMTSGGDNEQFF,TGTGCCAGCATGACTAGCGGGGGGGACAATGAGCAGTTCTTC
NA,TRBJ1-5,NA,TRBV28,CASSSPRGSGNQPQHF,TGTGCCAGCAGTTCCCCTAGGGGATCCGGCAATCAGCCCCAGCATTTT
NA,TRBJ1-4,many,TRBV5-1,CASSLEGPPNEKLFF,TGCGCCAGCAGCTTGGAAGGACCTCCTAATGAAAAACTGTTTTTT
NA,TRBJ1-5,NA,TRBV3-1,CASSQARANQPQHF,TGTGCCAGCAGCCAAGCTAGAGCTAATCAGCCCCAGCATTTT
TRBD1,TRBJ2-1,NA,TRBV12-3/TRBV12-4,CATTDIRAGGYNEQFF,TGTGCCACAACCGACATACGAGCAGGGGGTTACAATGAGCAGTTCTTC
TRBD2,TRBJ2-2,NA,TRBV5-4,CASGRLAGFTGELFF,TGTGCCAGCGGACGACTAGCGGGGTTCACCGGGGAGCTGTTTTTT
TRBD1,TRBJ1-1,few,TRBV29-1,CSVYTGGGNTEAFF,TGCAGCGTCTACACAGGGGGCGGGAACACTGAAGCTTTCTTT
NA,TRBJ1-6,many,TRBV7-9,CASSLGAGGAAAPLHF,TGTGCCAGCAGCTTAGGGGCGGGGGGCGCTGCCGCACCCCTCCACTTT
TRBD1,TRBJ1-2,many,TRBV6-5,CASSYSEGQGIGYTF,TGTGCCAGCAGTTACTCAGAGGGACAGGGAATTGGCTACACCTTC
NA,TRBJ2-2,NA,TRBV5-4,CASSPYHGQGLSAGELFF,TGTGCCAGCAGCCCATACCACGGGCAGGGTTTGTCGGCCGGGGAGCTGTTTTTT
TRBD2,TRBJ2-1,many,TRBV7-8,CASRDPSDSWLAGDGSGNEQFF,TGTGCCAGCAGGGACCCCTCAGACTCGTGGCTAGCGGGAGATGGAAGTGGCAATGAGCAGTTCTTC
NA,TRBJ1-1,many,TRBV5-6,CASSTGIRPEAFF,TGTGCCAGCAGCACCGGGATTCGGCCTGAAGCTTTCTTT
NA,TRBJ2-2,many,TRBV7-2,CASSLDRIGELFF,TGTGCCAGCAGCTTAGATCGGATAGGGGAGCTGTTTTTT
NA,TRBJ2-5,few,TRBV4-2,CASSLIGGGSGYQETQYF,TGTGCCAGCAGCCTGATAGGGGGGGGCAGCGGGTACCAAGAGACCCAGTACTTC
TRBD2,TRBJ2-3,few,TRBV18,CASSPSGTAGGRDTQYF,TGTGCCAGCTCACCAAGCGGGACGGCGGGAGGAAGAGATACGCAGTATTTT